Described below is a single T cell receptor beta chain sequence and its context. The antigen remains undetermined. Template switching added a universal primer site, and cDNA bore unique molecular identifiers. MiXCR was run by TCRdb on the 5' RACE reads, yielding one entry per CDR3 protein. The sample has 600,000 to 850,000 distinct CDR3 sequences, roughly 18% seen once. In every case, the donor was a healthy Caucasian. This entry belongs to a study of identical twins. Study results and limitations: Beta out-of-frame twin sharing showed a weaker excess.

The CDR3 contains 13 residues. The ends were cut back, 2 bases at V and 5 bases at J, with 9 bases in the middle. The same sample was also used in a study of T cells expressing NK-cell markers.

The chain recombines TRBV12-3 or TRBV12-4 with TRBJ1-1; D gene unclear. Source material: PBMCs. The sequence derives from a woman aged 18-29 years in good health. The CDR3 loop is CASSLNGVTEAFF. The CDR3 DNA reads as TGTGCCAGCAGTTTAAATGGGGTGACTGAAGCTTTCTTT.